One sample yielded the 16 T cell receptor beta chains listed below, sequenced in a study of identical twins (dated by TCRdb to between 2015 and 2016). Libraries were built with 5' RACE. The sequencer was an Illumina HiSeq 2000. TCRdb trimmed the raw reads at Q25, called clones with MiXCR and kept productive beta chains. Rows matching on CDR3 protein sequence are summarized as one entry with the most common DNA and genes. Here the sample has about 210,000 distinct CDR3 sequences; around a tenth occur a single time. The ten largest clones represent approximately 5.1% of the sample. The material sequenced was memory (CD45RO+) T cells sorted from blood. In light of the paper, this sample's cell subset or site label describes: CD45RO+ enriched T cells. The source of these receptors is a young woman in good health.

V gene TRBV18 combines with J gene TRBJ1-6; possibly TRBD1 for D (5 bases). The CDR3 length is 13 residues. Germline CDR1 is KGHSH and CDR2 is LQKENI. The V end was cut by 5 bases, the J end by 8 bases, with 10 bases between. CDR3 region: CASSTGGDSPLHF. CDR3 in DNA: TGTGCCAGCTCAACGGGAGGGGATTCACCCCTCCACTTT.

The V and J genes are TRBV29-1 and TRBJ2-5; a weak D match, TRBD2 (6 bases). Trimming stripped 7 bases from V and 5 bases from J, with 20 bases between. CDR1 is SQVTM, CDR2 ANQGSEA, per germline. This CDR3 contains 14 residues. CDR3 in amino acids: CSAEGRLVGETQYF. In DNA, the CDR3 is TGCAGCGCGGAGGGGAGACTAGTCGGGGAGACCCAGTACTTC.

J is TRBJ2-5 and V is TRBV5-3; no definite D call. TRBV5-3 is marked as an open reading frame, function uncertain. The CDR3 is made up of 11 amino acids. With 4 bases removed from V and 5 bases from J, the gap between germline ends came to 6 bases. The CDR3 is CARSGVETQYF. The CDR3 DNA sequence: TGTGCCAGAAGCGGGGTGGAGACCCAGTACTTC.

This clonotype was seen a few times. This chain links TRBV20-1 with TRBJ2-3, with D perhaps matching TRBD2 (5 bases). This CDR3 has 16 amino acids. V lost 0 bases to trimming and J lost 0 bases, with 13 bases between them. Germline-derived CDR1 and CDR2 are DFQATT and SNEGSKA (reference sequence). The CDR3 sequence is CSARDPAAVSTDTQYF. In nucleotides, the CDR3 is TGCAGTGCTAGAGATCCAGCGGCGGTAAGCACAGATACGCAGTATTTT.

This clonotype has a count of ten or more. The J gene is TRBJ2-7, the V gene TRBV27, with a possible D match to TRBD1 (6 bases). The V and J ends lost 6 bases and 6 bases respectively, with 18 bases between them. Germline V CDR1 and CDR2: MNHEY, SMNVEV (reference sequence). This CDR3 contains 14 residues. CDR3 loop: CASRVVTGYGEQYF. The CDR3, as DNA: TGTGCCAGCAGGGTAGTCACAGGGTACGGCGAGCAGTACTTC.

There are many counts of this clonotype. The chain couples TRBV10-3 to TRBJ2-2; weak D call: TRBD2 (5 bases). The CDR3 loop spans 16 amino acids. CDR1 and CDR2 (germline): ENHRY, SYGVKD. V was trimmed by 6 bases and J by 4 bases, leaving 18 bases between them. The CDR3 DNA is TGTGCCATCAGGGCGGGCGCCAGTGGCGGCACCGGGGAGCTGTTTTTT. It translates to CAIRAGASGGTGELFF.

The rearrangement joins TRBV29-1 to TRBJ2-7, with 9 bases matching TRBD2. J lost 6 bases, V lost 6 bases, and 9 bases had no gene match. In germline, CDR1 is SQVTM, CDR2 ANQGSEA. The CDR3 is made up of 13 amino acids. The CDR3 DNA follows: TGCAGCGTCCGGGCGGGAGGGTTCTCCGAGCAGTACTTC. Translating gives CSVRAGGFSEQYF.

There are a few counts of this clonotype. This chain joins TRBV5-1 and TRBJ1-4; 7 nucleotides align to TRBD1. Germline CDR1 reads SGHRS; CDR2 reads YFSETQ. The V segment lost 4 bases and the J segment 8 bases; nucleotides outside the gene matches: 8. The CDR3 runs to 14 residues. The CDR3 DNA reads TGCGCCAGCAGCGCCGACAGGGCGGAGGAAAAACTGTTTTTT. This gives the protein CASSADRAEEKLFF.

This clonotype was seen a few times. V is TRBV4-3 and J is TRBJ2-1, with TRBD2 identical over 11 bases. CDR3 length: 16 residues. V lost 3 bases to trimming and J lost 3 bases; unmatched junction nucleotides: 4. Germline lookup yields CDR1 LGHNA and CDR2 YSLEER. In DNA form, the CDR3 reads TGCGCCAGCAGCCACTCCGGGACTAGCGGCTACAATGAGCAGTTCTTC. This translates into CASSHSGTSGYNEQFF.

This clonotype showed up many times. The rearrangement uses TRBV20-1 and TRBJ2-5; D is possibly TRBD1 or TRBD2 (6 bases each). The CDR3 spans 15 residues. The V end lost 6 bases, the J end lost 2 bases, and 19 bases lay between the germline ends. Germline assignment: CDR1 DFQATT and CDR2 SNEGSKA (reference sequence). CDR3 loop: CSARDPQGPQETQYF. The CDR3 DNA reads TGCAGTGCGCGGGATCCACAGGGACCTCAAGAGACCCAGTACTTC.

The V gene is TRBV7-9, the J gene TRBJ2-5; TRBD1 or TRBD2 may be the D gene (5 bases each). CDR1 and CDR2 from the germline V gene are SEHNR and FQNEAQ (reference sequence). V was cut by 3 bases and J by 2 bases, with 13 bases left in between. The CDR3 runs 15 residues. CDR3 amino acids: CASSLRGDPQETQYF. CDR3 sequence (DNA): TGTGCCAGCAGCTTGAGAGGGGACCCACAAGAGACCCAGTACTTC.

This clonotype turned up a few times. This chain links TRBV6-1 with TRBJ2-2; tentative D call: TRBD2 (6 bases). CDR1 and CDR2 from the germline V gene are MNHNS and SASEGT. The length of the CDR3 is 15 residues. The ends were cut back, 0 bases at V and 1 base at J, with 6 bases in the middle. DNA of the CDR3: TGTGCCAGCAGTGAAGCTAGCGGGAACACCGGGGAGCTGTTTTTT. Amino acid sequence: CASSEASGNTGELFF.

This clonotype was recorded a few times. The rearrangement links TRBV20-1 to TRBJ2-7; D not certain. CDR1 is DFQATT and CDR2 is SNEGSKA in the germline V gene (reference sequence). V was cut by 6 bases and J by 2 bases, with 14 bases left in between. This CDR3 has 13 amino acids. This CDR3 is CSAPSPSTYEQYF. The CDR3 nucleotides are TGCAGTGCCCCGAGTCCTTCTACCTACGAGCAGTACTTC.

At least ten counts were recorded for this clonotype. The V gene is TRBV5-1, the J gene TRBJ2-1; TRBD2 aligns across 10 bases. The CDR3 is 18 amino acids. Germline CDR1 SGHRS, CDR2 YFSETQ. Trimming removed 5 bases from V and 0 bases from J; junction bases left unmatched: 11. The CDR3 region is CASSTPGLASSSYNEQFF. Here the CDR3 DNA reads TGCGCCAGCAGTACCCCGGGACTAGCGTCTAGCTCCTACAATGAGCAGTTCTTC.

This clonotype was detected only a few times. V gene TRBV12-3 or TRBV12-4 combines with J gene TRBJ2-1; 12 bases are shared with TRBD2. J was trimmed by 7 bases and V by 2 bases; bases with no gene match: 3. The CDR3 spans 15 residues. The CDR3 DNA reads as TGTGCCAGCAGTTTATCTCTAGCGGGAGGGAATGAGCAGTTCTTC. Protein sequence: CASSLSLAGGNEQFF.

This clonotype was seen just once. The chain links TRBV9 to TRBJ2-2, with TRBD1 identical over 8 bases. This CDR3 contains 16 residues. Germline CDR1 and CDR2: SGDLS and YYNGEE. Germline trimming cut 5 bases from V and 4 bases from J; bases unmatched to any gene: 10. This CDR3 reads CASSRTQGAGTGELFF. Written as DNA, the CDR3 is TGTGCCAGCAGTCGGACGCAGGGGGCGGGCACCGGGGAGCTGTTTTTT.